This TCR beta chain was observed in a study of T cell repertoires in cytomegalovirus infection (dated by TCRdb to about 2019). A note on the overall study: Donor HLA type was relevant to the analysis, as public TCR beta signatures indicated carriage of CMV infection together with the matching HLA type. The paper's findings and limits, for the study overall: The ex vivo response was dominated by HLA-C-restricted CMV-specific TCR beta clonotypes, and the single most frequent clonotype in two of eight donors was supplied by these HLA-C-restricted clonotypes. Cumulative frequency of public TCR beta family members discriminated carriers of CMV infection plus the relevant HLA type in this cohort and an independent approximately 370-donor cohort.

This clonotype was detected a few times. Its antigen is currently not known. There are no base qualities to consult, and no much larger clone falls within one base. Sequencer: Illumina HiSeq 1500. Using fastp trimming at Q25 and MiXCR clonotype assembly, TCRdb reanalyzed the public sequencing data and kept in-frame beta chains. Rows with a matching CDR3 protein are joined into one entry that keeps the most common DNA and genes. The sample table lists approximately 500,000 distinct CDR3 sequences, approximately 10% of them with a count of one. Clones ranked in the top ten supply around 9.6% of the sample. V sheds 0 bases and J sheds 5 bases, leaving 11 bases between their ends. The CDR3 spans 15 residues, from the cysteine through the phenylalanine. This entry keeps only the CDR3 DNA: 45 bases, framed from base 1. The germline V gene specifies SGHRS as CDR1 and YFSETQ as CDR2.

The sample was PBMCs. Recombination joined TRBV5-1 with TRBJ2-2; the D segment cannot be called with confidence. The receptor was isolated from a human donor in good health (CMV status not recorded). Some clones in this sample may be carry-over from other donors' samples. The CDR3 reads CASSLAGPRTGELFF. The sequenced DNA is TGCGCCAGCAGCTTGGCCGGACCCAGGACCGGGGAGCTGTTTTTT.